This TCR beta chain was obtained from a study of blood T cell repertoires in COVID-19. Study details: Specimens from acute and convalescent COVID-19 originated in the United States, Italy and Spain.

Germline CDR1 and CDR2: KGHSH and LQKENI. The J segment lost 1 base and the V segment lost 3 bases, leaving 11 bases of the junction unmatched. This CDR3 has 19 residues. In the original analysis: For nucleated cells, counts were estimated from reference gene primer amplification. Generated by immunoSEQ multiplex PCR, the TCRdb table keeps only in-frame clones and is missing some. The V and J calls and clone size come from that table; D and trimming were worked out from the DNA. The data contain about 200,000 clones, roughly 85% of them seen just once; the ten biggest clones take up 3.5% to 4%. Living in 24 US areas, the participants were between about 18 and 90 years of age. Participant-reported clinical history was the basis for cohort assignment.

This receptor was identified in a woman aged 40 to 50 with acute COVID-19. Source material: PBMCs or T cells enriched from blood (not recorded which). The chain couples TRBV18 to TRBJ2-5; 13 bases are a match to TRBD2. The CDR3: CASSPLGLAGSGSQETQYF. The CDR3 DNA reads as TGTGCCAGCTCACCCTTGGGACTAGCGGGAAGTGGGAGCCAAGAGACCCAGTACTTC.